This TCR beta chain was sequenced for a study of T cells in Graves' hyperthyroidism and ophthalmopathy. Germline V gene sequence: CDR1 MNHEY, CDR2 SVGEGT. The CDR3 is 18 amino acids. With V trimmed by 2 bases and J by 1 base, 8 bases remained unmatched. The investigators amplified TCR beta CDR3 regions from RNA transcripts. First-round RT-PCR with HTBI primers amplified the TCR CDR3 region. TCRdb fed the multiplex PCR reads into MiXCR, producing one record per CDR3 protein. The sample yields about 680,000 distinct CDR3 sequences, around a third seen once. J is TRBJ2-5 and V is TRBV6-2 or TRBV6-3; 12 nucleotides agree with TRBD1. Sample: blood. This TCR was recovered from a woman between 40 and 55 years old with Graves' hyperthyroidism. CDR3 DNA: TGTGCCAGCAGTTACCTCCCTCCGGGACAGGGGGCCCAAGAGACCCAGTACTTC. It translates to CASSYLPPGQGAQETQYF.